This is a list of T cell receptor beta chains from one sample in a study of pediatric ulcerative colitis. Here immunoSEQ multiplex PCR was the method, and the copy in TCRdb shows in-frame clones only, minus some. The table lists about 32,000 clones, roughly four fifths of them singletons. Sequences were obtained from blood. These receptors originate from a boy aged 10-17 years with severe ulcerative colitis. CDR3s include the opening cysteine and the closing phenylalanine or tryptophan. D genes are given only for firm matches. Clone sizes are given selectively: once, few, many, or a class where the clone is expanded.

j_call clone_size v_call d_call cdr3_nt cdr3_aa
TRBJ2-3 once TRBV5-1 NA TGCGCCAGCAGCTTTAGTCATAGCACAGATACGCAGTATTTT CASSFSHSTDTQYF
TRBJ2-1 NA TRBV7-2 NA TGTGCCAGCCCTACCCCACCGACCAACAATGAGCAGTTCTTC CASPTPPTNNEQFF
TRBJ1-3 NA TRBV7-9 TRBD1 TGTGCCAGCAGCCAGCCGGGACAGGGGGCTGGAAACACCATATATTTT CASSQPGQGAGNTIYF
TRBJ1-3 NA TRBV4-1 NA TGCGCCAGCAGCCAAGCCCCAGGGTTAGGAAACACCATATATTTT CASSQAPGLGNTIYF
TRBJ1-1 NA TRBV4-1 NA TGCGCCAGCGTTAAGGGGCCGTCGGCCACTGAAGCTTTCTTT CASVKGPSATEAFF
TRBJ2-3 NA TRBV30 TRBD2 TGTGCCTGGGGCGGGGGAAGCACAGATACGCAGTATTTT CAWGGGSTDTQYF
TRBJ1-1 NA TRBV19 NA TGTGCCAGTAGCTACGACAGAAACACTGAAGCTTTCTTT CASSYDRNTEAFF
TRBJ2-2 once TRBV5-5 NA TGTGCCAGCAGACCGGACAGTACCACCGGGGAGCTGTTTTTT CASRPDSTTGELFF
TRBJ2-7 once TRBV30 NA TGTGCCTGGAGTTCAGGGTTCGAGCAGTACTTC CAWSSGFEQYF
TRBJ1-2 NA TRBV9 TRBD1 TGTGCCAGTCGGACCTCCGGACAGGGCTATGGCTACACCTTC CASRTSGQGYGYTF
TRBJ1-6 NA TRBV7-9 NA TGTGCCAGCAGCCAGGGGATTTCACCCCTCCACTTT CASSQGISPLHF
TRBJ1-2 NA TRBV19 NA TGTGCCAGTAGACCTCCCGGACCTCAGCCCAACTATGGCTACACCTTC CASRPPGPQPNYGYTF
TRBJ2-7 NA TRBV6-6 TRBD1 TGTGCCAGCAGCCCTCGTGGGACAGGGCTGTACGAGCAGTACTTC CASSPRGTGLYEQYF
TRBJ2-3 NA TRBV7-7 NA TGTGCCAGCAGCTTACGTTTGGGGGGTGTCAATGGAGATACGCAGTATTTT CASSLRLGGVNGDTQYF
TRBJ2-1 NA TRBV9 NA TGTGCCAGCAGCGGCAGCCTCTCCTACAATGAGCAGTTCTTC CASSGSLSYNEQFF
TRBJ1-2 NA TRBV6-5 NA TGTGCCAGCAGCCGACCTACAGGGTATGGCTACACCTTC CASSRPTGYGYTF
TRBJ2-3 NA TRBV27 TRBD1 TGTGCCACCTCGGACAGGGGGGGAGATACGCAGTATTTT CATSDRGGDTQYF
TRBJ1-2 NA TRBV28 NA TGTGCCAGCAGCCGCCCCCGCGGGGAGAACTATGGCTACACCTTC CASSRPRGENYGYTF
TRBJ1-5 NA TRBV12-5 NA TGTGCTAGTGGGACAGGCGTTAATCAGCCCCAGCATTTT CASGTGVNQPQHF
TRBJ1-5 NA TRBV6-6 NA TGTGCCAGCGGCTACAGGGATTATAGCAATCAGCCCCAGCATTTT CASGYRDYSNQPQHF
TRBJ2-3 NA TRBV21-1 NA TGTGCCAACGGAAATAGCACAGATACGCAGTATTTT CANGNSTDTQYF
TRBJ2-7 once TRBV7-2 NA TGTGCCAGCAGTATCCAATCCTCTTACGAGCAGTACTTC CASSIQSSYEQYF
TRBJ1-2 few TRBV7-9 NA TGTGCCAGCAGCTTAGATACACCCAACTATGGCTACACCTTC CASSLDTPNYGYTF
TRBJ2-7 NA TRBV4-2 NA TGTGCCAGCAGCCAAAGGCCATCGGAGCGCTACGAGCAGTACTTC CASSQRPSERYEQYF